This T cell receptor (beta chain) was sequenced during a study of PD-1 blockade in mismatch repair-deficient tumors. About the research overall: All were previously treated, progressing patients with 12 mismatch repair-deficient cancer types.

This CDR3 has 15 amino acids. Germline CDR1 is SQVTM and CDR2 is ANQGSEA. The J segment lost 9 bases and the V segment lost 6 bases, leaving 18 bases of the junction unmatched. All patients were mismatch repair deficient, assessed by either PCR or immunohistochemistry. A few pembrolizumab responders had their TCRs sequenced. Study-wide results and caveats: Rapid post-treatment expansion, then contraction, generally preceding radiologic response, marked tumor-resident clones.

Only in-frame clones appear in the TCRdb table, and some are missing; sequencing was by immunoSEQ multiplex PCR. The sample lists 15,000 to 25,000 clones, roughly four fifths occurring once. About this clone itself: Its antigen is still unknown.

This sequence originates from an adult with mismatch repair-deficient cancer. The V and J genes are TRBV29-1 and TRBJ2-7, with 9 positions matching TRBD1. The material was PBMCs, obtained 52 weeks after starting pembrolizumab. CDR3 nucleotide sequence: TGCAGCGTCCACGGGACAGGGTCGGAACCTACGAGGCAGTACTTC. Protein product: CSVHGTGSEPTRQYF.